What follows describes a single T cell receptor beta chain. The entry originates in a study of cytomegalovirus exposure and HLA in healthy donors. It was with 60 Vbeta and 13 Jbeta primers that the PCR ran. Data came from immunoSEQ multiplex PCR; TCRdb stores just in-frame clones and leaves some out. The sample carries over 75,000 clones, 64% recorded once. Germline CDR1 reads MNHNS; CDR2 reads SASEGT. This CDR3 has 18 amino acids. The ends lost 4 bases at V and 4 bases at J; junction bases unmatched: 12. The rearrangement joins TRBV6-1 to TRBJ2-1, with 11 bases that match TRBD2. Sequencing was carried out using PBMCs. The sequence derives from a human donor in good health. CDR3 in amino acids: CASSGTASGGTRYNEQFF. CDR3 DNA sequence: TGTGCCAGCAGTGGGACTGCTAGCGGGGGGACGCGGTACAATGAGCAGTTCTTC.